The 30 T cell receptor beta chains given below trace back to one sample, sequenced in a study of T cells in Graves' hyperthyroidism and ophthalmopathy. What was amplified from RNA transcripts were TCR beta CDR3 regions. HTBI primers were employed in a first-round RT-PCR of the TCR CDR3. TCRdb re-called the multiplex PCR reads through MiXCR, storing one row per CDR3 protein. This table holds about 610,000 distinct CDR3 sequences, about a sixth found once. The sample was blood. The receptors were gathered from a woman aged 40 to 55 with Graves' ophthalmopathy.

This rearrangement joins TRBV10-3 to TRBJ2-5, with D possibly matching TRBD2 (6 bases). The germline V and J ends were trimmed by 3 bases and 2 bases, with 7 bases remaining between them. This CDR3 has 13 amino acids. Germline V CDR1 and CDR2: ENHRY, SYGVKD. CDR3 in amino acids: CAISEREQETQYF. The CDR3 bases are TGTGCCATCAGTGAACGGGAGCAAGAGACCCAGTACTTC.

This sequence joins TRBV19 and TRBJ2-7, with unresolved D. The CDR3 runs 16 residues. CDR1 LNHDA and CDR2 SQIVND come from the germline V gene (reference sequence). Trimming took 5 bases from V and 1 from J, leaving 18 bases between them. In DNA form, the CDR3 reads TGTGCCAGTAGTCCCCAACGGACGGCCAGATCCTACGAGCAGTACTTC. It specifies CASSPQRTARSYEQYF.

This clonotype was recorded many times. This chain uses TRBV3-1 with TRBJ2-7; possible D gene TRBD2, 5 bases. From germline, CDR1 is LGHDT and CDR2 YNNKEL (reference sequence). The CDR3 sequence is 13 residues long. V dropped 2 bases and J dropped 3 bases, with 8 bases sitting between them. CDR3 in DNA: TGTGCCAGCAGCCAACTGGGAGTCTACGAGCAGTACTTC. Its protein product is CASSQLGVYEQYF.

The rearrangement joins TRBV19 to TRBJ1-5; no clear D gene. The V end lost 6 bases, the J end lost 2 bases, and 11 bases lay between the germline ends. CDR1 LNHDA and CDR2 SQIVND come from the germline V gene (reference sequence). The CDR3 is 14 amino acids. CDR3 sequence (DNA): TGTGCCAGTAGCCCCTGGGTGGGCAATCAGCCCCAGCATTTT. Its translation is CASSPWVGNQPQHF.

For this clonotype: It may be a read error: a sequence one base away is much more abundant. This chain connects TRBV3-1 to TRBJ2-5; perhaps TRBD2 as D (6 bases). Germline CDR1 LGHDT, CDR2 YNNKEL (reference sequence). The CDR3 sequence is 14 residues long. CDR3 residues: CAGSHGTHQETQYF. The CDR3 DNA follows: TGTGCCGGCAGTCACGGGACTCACCAAGAGACCCAGTACTTC.

This clonotype occurred a few times. The V and J genes are TRBV5-1 and TRBJ2-7; D possibly corresponds to TRBD2 (5 bases). Germline V CDR1 and CDR2: SGHRS, YFSETQ. The CDR3 is 13 residues long. Trimming took 4 bases from V and 2 from J, leaving 10 bases between them. CDR3 sequence: CASSPSGTYEQYF. CDR3 bases: TGCGCCAGCAGCCCATCCGGGACCTACGAGCAGTACTTC. The variable domain in full, with the rest retrieved from reference TRBV5-1 and TRBJ2-7, is KAGVTQTPRYLIKTRGQQVTLSCSPISGHRSVSWYQQTPGQGLQFLFEYFSETQRNKGNFPGRFSGRQFSNSRSEMNVSTLELGDSALYLCASSPSGTYEQYFGPGTRLTVT.

This clonotype was observed at least ten times. The gene calls are TRBV18 and TRBJ2-3; D is undetermined. V dropped 0 bases and J dropped 5 bases, with 6 bases sitting between them. Germline CDR1 KGHSH, CDR2 LQKENI. The CDR3 spans 13 residues. CDR3 bases: TGTGCCAGCTCACCACCCGGGCAAGATACGCAGTATTTT. Translated: CASSPPGQDTQYF.

This clonotype was detected only once. A much larger clone lies a single base off, so this may be a read error. The CDR3 is CASSLGRMVRDSETQYF. In nucleotides, the CDR3 is TGTGCCAGCAGCTTAGGAAGGATGGTCAGGGACTCAGAGACCCAGTACTTC. The V call is TRBV7-2, the J call TRBJ2-5, with a possible D match to TRBD2 (6 bases). Germline lookup yields CDR1 SGHTA and CDR2 FQGNSA. V was cut by 1 base and J by 4 bases, with 19 bases left in between. The CDR3 extends over 17 amino acids.

This clonotype was found a few times. The chain has TRBV6-1 and TRBJ1-1; D is undetermined. Germline values: CDR1 MNHNS, CDR2 SASEGT. CDR3 length equals 12 residues. Trimming cost V 2 bases and J 12 bases, with 13 bases left between them. The CDR3 DNA is TGTGCCAGCAGTGAACCTGGTATGAGGACTTTCTTT. Its protein product is CASSEPGMRTFF.

This clonotype was recorded many times. This rearrangement joins TRBV11-2 to TRBJ1-1; D gene unclear. The CDR3 has 13 amino acids. Germline CDR1 and CDR2: SGHAT and FQNNGV. The germline V and J ends were trimmed by 4 bases and 1 base, with 7 bases remaining between them. CDR3 sequence (DNA): TGTGCCAGCAGCTACACAAGGAACACTGAAGCTTTCTTT. This codes for CASSYTRNTEAFF.

This clonotype occurred a few times. The rearrangement links TRBV6-1 to TRBJ1-5; D gene uncertain. The CDR3 is 14 residues long. The germline CDR1 and CDR2 sequences are MNHNS and SASEGT. The germline V and J ends were trimmed by 2 bases and 1 base, with 6 bases remaining between them. For the CDR3, the DNA is TGTGCCAGCAGTGAATACAGAAGCAATCAGCCCCAGCATTTT. Protein product: CASSEYRSNQPQHF.

The table lists this clonotype with many counts. V is TRBV7-6 and J is TRBJ2-1, with 10 bases matching TRBD2. Germline lookup yields CDR1 SGHVS and CDR2 FNYEAQ. The CDR3 contains 15 residues. J gave up 7 bases and V 8 bases, and 11 bases lay outside the gene matches. The CDR3 here is CASLPLAGRLNEQFF. CDR3 sequence (DNA): TGTGCCAGCCTCCCACTAGCGGGAAGGTTGAATGAGCAGTTCTTC.

The V call is TRBV6-1, the J call TRBJ1-5; D unclear. The CDR3 length is 15 residues. The germline V gene has CDR1 MNHNS and CDR2 SASEGT. V was trimmed by 8 bases and J by 2 bases, leaving 16 bases between them. The CDR3 sequence: CASAEGLLGNQPQHF. In DNA form, the CDR3 reads TGTGCCAGCGCCGAGGGTCTCCTGGGCAATCAGCCCCAGCATTTT.

The gene calls are TRBV12-3 or TRBV12-4 and TRBJ2-1; 12 bases map to TRBD2. The V segment lost 8 bases and the J segment 4 bases; nucleotides outside the gene matches: 6. CDR3 length equals 15 residues. This CDR3 is CASVGGTSGYNEQFF. The CDR3 coding sequence is TGTGCCAGCGTCGGAGGGACTAGCGGGTACAATGAGCAGTTCTTC.

This clonotype was counted a few times. V usage is TRBV4-2 and J usage is TRBJ2-2, with D tentatively TRBD2 (7 bases). V was cut by 0 bases and J by 6 bases, with 14 bases left in between. CDR1 is LGHNA and CDR2 is YNFKEQ in the germline V gene. This CDR3 is built from 16 residues. The CDR3 DNA reads TGTGCCAGCAGCCAAGATAGGCGGGGGCTCTCCGGGGAGCTGTTTTTT. Its protein is CASSQDRRGLSGELFF.

This clonotype has a count of ten or more. V usage is TRBV7-3 and J usage is TRBJ1-1; perhaps TRBD1 as D (5 bases). The CDR3 has 15 residues. V was shortened by 2 bases and J by 1 base, with 11 bases between the two germline ends. The germline gives CDR1 SGHTA, CDR2 FQGTGA. For the CDR3, the DNA is TGTGCCAGCAGCTTAGACGGAGGGACGAACACTGAAGCTTTCTTT. The encoded protein is CASSLDGGTNTEAFF. The full variable domain, in which reference TRBV7-3 and TRBJ1-1 provide the parts outside the CDR3, is GAGVSQTPSNKVTEKGKYVELRCDPISGHTALYWYRQSLGQGPEFLIYFQGTGAADDSGLPNDRFFAVRPEGSVSTLKIQRTERGDSAVYLCASSLDGGTNTEAFFGQGTRLTVV.

This clonotype turned up a few times. V usage is TRBV18 and J usage is TRBJ1-1, with 7 nucleotides matching TRBD1. Germline-derived CDR1 and CDR2 are KGHSH and LQKENI. Germline trimming cut 3 bases from V and 1 base from J; bases unmatched to any gene: 5. This CDR3 contains 15 residues. The CDR3 DNA reads as TGTGCCAGCTCACCCCAGGGGGGGGAGAACACTGAAGCTTTCTTT. Translated, it gives CASSPQGGENTEAFF.

The chain combines TRBV5-5 with TRBJ2-2; possibly TRBD2 for D (5 bases). V lost 3 bases and J lost 5, with 8 bases in between. From germline, CDR1 is SGHKS and CDR2 YYEKEE (reference sequence). The CDR3 loop spans 13 amino acids. DNA of the CDR3: TGTGCCAGCAGCTCAAGACTAACCGGGGAGCTGTTTTTT. Protein sequence: CASSSRLTGELFF.

Ten or more counts support this clonotype. V is TRBV14 and J is TRBJ2-1; D is ambiguous. The CDR3 runs 15 residues. V was pared by 1 base and J by 7 bases, with 14 bases between. Germline values: CDR1 SGHDN, CDR2 FVKESK. The CDR3 DNA reads as TGTGCCAGCAGCCAAGTAACGGGTATCGGGAATGAGCAGTTCTTC. Amino acid sequence: CASSQVTGIGNEQFF.

There are a few counts of this clonotype. This chain joins TRBV20-1 and TRBJ2-6; D is tentatively TRBD1 or TRBD2 (6 bases each). The CDR3 is 18 residues long. The V gene's germline CDR1 is DFQATT and CDR2 SNEGSKA (reference sequence). The ends were cut back, 5 bases at V and 0 bases at J, with 20 bases in the middle. The CDR3 protein is CSAGVGGRKRSGANVLTF. The DNA for the CDR3 is TGCAGTGCTGGTGTTGGGGGGCGGAAACGCTCTGGGGCCAACGTCCTGACTTTC.

Written as DNA, the CDR3 is TGCAGCGTACTTAGACAGGGCCGGAGGACTGAAGCTTTCTTT. It encodes CSVLRQGRRTEAFF. The chain combines TRBV29-1 with TRBJ1-1, with 7 bases matching TRBD1. This CDR3 spans 14 amino acids. CDR1 is SQVTM, CDR2 ANQGSEA, per germline. V shed 6 bases and J 5 bases; nucleotides not matched to a gene: 12.

In its sample, this clonotype was seen once. This chain links TRBV29-1 with TRBJ2-1; D perhaps matches TRBD1 (6 bases). Looked up from germline, CDR1 is SQVTM and CDR2 is ANQGSEA. The CDR3 runs to 13 residues. The V end was cut by 4 bases, the J end by 3 bases, with 10 bases between. In DNA form, the CDR3 reads TGCAGCGTTGGAGGACAGTACTACAATGAGCAGTTCTTC. Protein sequence: CSVGGQYYNEQFF.

This clonotype has only a few counts. This chain joins TRBV19 and TRBJ2-1; D perhaps matches TRBD1 (5 bases). The germline V and J ends were trimmed by 4 bases and 5 bases, with 24 bases remaining between them. The CDR3 sequence is 18 residues long. CDR1 and CDR2 from the germline V gene are LNHDA and SQIVND (reference sequence). The CDR3 nucleotides read TGTGCCAGTAGTAGGGGCGGCTCCCGAACCAGTTCCCACAATGAGCAGTTCTTC. This codes for CASSRGGSRTSSHNEQFF.

The chain joins TRBV3-1 to TRBJ2-5; TRBD2 matches at 13 bases. The germline CDR1 and CDR2 sequences are LGHDT and YNNKEL (reference sequence). After removal of 4 bases from V and 5 bases from J, the junction contained 10 bases not matched to a gene. The CDR3 is made up of 17 amino acids. CDR3 protein: CASSPLLAGGPRETQYF. The CDR3 DNA sequence: TGTGCCAGCAGCCCGCTACTAGCGGGAGGGCCCCGGGAGACCCAGTACTTC.

The sample holds many counts of this clonotype. The chain is built from TRBV7-2 and TRBJ2-1; TRBD1 agrees at 7 bases. Germline loops: CDR1 SGHTA, CDR2 FQGNSA. The CDR3 covers 15 residues. After removal of 5 bases from V and 5 bases from J, the junction contained 9 bases not matched to a gene. The CDR3 bases are TGTGCCAGCAGCCGCGAGGGGGCTAGCAACAATGAGCAGTTCTTC. This codes for CASSREGASNNEQFF.

This clonotype was found many times. CDR3 in amino acids: CASSQQGPLNEQFF. In nucleotides, the CDR3 is TGTGCCAGCAGCCAGCAGGGCCCCCTCAATGAGCAGTTCTTC. The genes are TRBV28 and TRBJ2-1; the D gene is possibly TRBD1 (5 bases). The V end lost 6 bases, the J end lost 6 bases, and 15 bases lay between the germline ends. Germline V CDR1 and CDR2: MDHEN, SYDVKM. The CDR3 sequence is 14 residues long.

This clonotype came up many times. The chain links TRBV7-2 to TRBJ1-4; no reliable D call. The CDR3 has 14 residues. Germline V gives CDR1 SGHTA, CDR2 FQGNSA. The V end was cut by 5 bases, the J end by 7 bases, with 14 bases between. The CDR3 reads CASSLSYGSEKLFF. In nucleotides, the CDR3 is TGTGCCAGCAGCCTCAGCTACGGGAGTGAAAAACTGTTTTTT.

This clonotype was seen at least ten times. This chain uses TRBV12-3 or TRBV12-4 with TRBJ1-1; 7 nucleotides agree with TRBD1. The junction had 1 base not matched to a gene; V was cut back by 1 base and J by 8 bases. The CDR3 totals 12 residues. Here the CDR3 reads CASSLEGAEAFF. CDR3 sequence (DNA): TGTGCCAGCAGTTTAGAGGGGGCGGAAGCTTTCTTT.

The table lists this clonotype with many counts. The V call is TRBV11-2, the J call TRBJ2-1; TRBD1 might be the D (6 bases). Germline lookup yields CDR1 SGHAT and CDR2 FQNNGV. CDR3 size: 14 residues. Trimming cost V 1 base and J 7 bases, with 11 bases left between them. In nucleotides, the CDR3 is TGTGCCAGCAGCTTAGGAAACAGGGCGAATGAGCAGTTCTTC. Its protein product is CASSLGNRANEQFF. The full variable domain, its missing parts supplied by reference TRBV11-2 and TRBJ2-1, is EAGVAQSPRYKIIEKRQSVAFWCNPISGHATLYWYQQILGQGPKLLIQFQNNGVVDDSQLPKDRFSAERLKGVDSTLKIQPAKLEDSAVYLCASSLGNRANEQFFGPGTRLTVL.

CDR3 coding DNA: TGTGCCAGCAGTCCCGGGACTAGCGCGGTTAGTAGCTACGAGCAGTACTTC. Protein: CASSPGTSAVSSYEQYF. The chain employs TRBV27 and TRBJ2-7, with 10 bases that match TRBD2. Germline V gives CDR1 MNHEY, CDR2 SMNVEV (reference sequence). Trimming cost V 5 bases and J 3 bases; bases outside gene matches: 13. The CDR3 covers 17 residues.